Listed below are T cell receptor beta chains from one sample, sequenced in a study of molecular identifiers for immune sequencing clone quantification. TCRdb re-called the PCR reads with MiXCR, one entry per CDR3 protein. The sample holds approximately 680,000 distinct CDR3 sequences, roughly 25% seen once. The specimen was naive CD8+ T cells from blood, with Jurkat cell RNA spiked in. These receptors all come from a human donor in good health. Some libraries in this study had Jurkat cell RNA spiked in. CDR3s include the opening cysteine and the closing phenylalanine or tryptophan. The order of the fields is D gene, clone size, J gene, V gene, CDR3 DNA, CDR3 protein. D genes are given only for firm matches. Size tells how often a clone was seen (once, few, many) or the class of an expanded clone, and some rows leave it out.

TRBD1,.,TRBJ2-7,TRBV9,TGTGCCAGCAGCGTAGGACAGGGGATTGCCTACGAGCAGTACTTC,CASSVGQGIAYEQYF
.,.,TRBJ1-2,TRBV4-3,TGCGCCAGCAGCCGTAGGCTTACAGTGGAGGATTATGGCTACACCTTC,CASSRRLTVEDYGYTF
.,many,TRBJ2-5,TRBV29-1,TGCAGCGTTGAAGCCCAGGGAGAGACCCAGTACTTC,CSVEAQGETQYF
TRBD1,few,TRBJ1-1,TRBV6-6,TGTGCCAGCAGTTCGACAGGGGGCGCATTTTTTACTGAAGCTTTCTTT,CASSSTGGAFFTEAFF
.,many,TRBJ2-3,TRBV5-1,TGCGCCAGCAGCTCCCCTCCCGCAGATACGCAGTATTTT,CASSSPPADTQYF
TRBD1,many,TRBJ2-6,TRBV7-9,TGTGCCAGCAGTTCACTTAGTGCGATTAGGGACAGGTCCCATTCTGGGGCCAACGTCCTGACTTTC,CASSSLSAIRDRSHSGANVLTF
.,many,TRBJ2-1,TRBV4-1,TGCGCCAGCAGCCAAGATACGCGCAACAATGAGCAGTTCTTC,CASSQDTRNNEQFF
.,.,TRBJ2-3,TRBV19,TGTGCCAGTAGTATCTTTCTGGGCACAGATACGCAGTATTTT,CASSIFLGTDTQYF
.,few,TRBJ2-1,TRBV5-1,TGCGCCAGCAGCATCTACACCAATGAGCAGTTCTTC,CASSIYTNEQFF
.,.,TRBJ2-7,TRBV5-1,TGCGCCAGCAGCTTGGGAGAGTACACCTACGAGCAGTACTTC,CASSLGEYTYEQYF
.,many,TRBJ1-5,TRBV12-3/TRBV12-4,TGTGCCAGCAGTGATGGGATACATAGCAATCAGCCCCAGCATTTT,CASSDGIHSNQPQHF
TRBD2,many,TRBJ2-3,TRBV4-3,TGCGCCAGTAGCGGGGAAAGCACAGATACGCAGTATTTT,CASSGESTDTQYF
TRBD1,many,TRBJ1-5,TRBV20-1,TGCAGTGCTGCCGGGGACAGGGTTGCGGATCAGCCCCAGCATTTT,CSAAGDRVADQPQHF
.,.,TRBJ1-1,TRBV9,TGTGCCAGCAGCGTAGAGGGCACATGGGACACTAAAGCTTTCTTT,CASSVEGTWDTKAFF
.,.,TRBJ1-5,TRBV6-5,TGTGCCAGCAGTTACCTCGGGGCCTCTCTTAATCAGCCCCAGCTTTTT,CASSYLGASLNQPQLF
.,.,TRBJ2-7,TRBV19,TGTGCCAGTAGTATTGGTGCGACCTACGAGCAGTACTTC,CASSIGATYEQYF
.,.,TRBJ1-5,TRBV4-1,TGCGCCAGCAGCCAAAACGAAGGTCGCCAGCCCCAGCATTTT,CASSQNEGRQPQHF
TRBD1,many,TRBJ1-1,TRBV5-1,TGTGCCAGCAGCACCGACAGGGTTACTGAAGCTTTCTTT,CASSTDRVTEAFF
TRBD1,many,TRBJ2-5,TRBV14,TGTGCCAGCAGCGCGACAGGGGGCGAGACCCAGTACTTC,CASSATGGETQYF
TRBD2,many,TRBJ2-1,TRBV30,TGTGCCTGGAGTATACTAGCGGAGTTCTACAATGAGCAGTTCTTC,CAWSILAEFYNEQFF